These 19 T cell receptor beta chains share one sample of origin, sequenced in a study of blood T cell repertoires in COVID-19. Here immunoSEQ multiplex PCR was the method, and the copy in TCRdb shows in-frame clones only, minus some. In the table there are a few hundred thousand clones, 75% to 90% of which are singletons. Sequencing was done on a sample of PBMCs or T cells enriched from blood (not recorded which). All receptors derive from a woman aged 50 to 60 who had recovered from COVID-19.

The chain links TRBV7-9 to TRBJ2-1; perhaps TRBD1 as D (5 bases). CDR1 is SEHNR, CDR2 FQNEAQ, per germline (reference sequence). The length of the CDR3 is 14 residues. Trimming stripped 4 bases from V and 6 bases from J, with 13 bases between. The CDR3 bases are TGTGCCAGCAGCTGGGGCAGTACATTCAATGAGCAGTTCTTC. Encoded protein: CASSWGSTFNEQFF.

CDR3: CASSLSGGNSPLHF. The CDR3 DNA reads TGTGCCAGCTCACTTTCAGGGGGTAATTCACCCCTCCACTTT. The gene calls are TRBV18 and TRBJ1-6; 7 bases are a match to TRBD1. The V and J ends lost 4 bases and 6 bases, in that order; junction bases with no gene match: 3. The CDR3 is 14 residues long. The germline V gene has CDR1 KGHSH and CDR2 LQKENI.

This sequence joins TRBV2 and TRBJ2-7; a weak D match, TRBD1 (6 bases). Trimming shortened V by 6 bases and J by 2 bases, and 14 bases separated the two germline ends. Germline loops: CDR1 SNHLY, CDR2 FYNNEI. This CDR3 spans 14 amino acids. CDR3: CASRDLTGTYEQYF. CDR3 bases: TGTGCCAGCAGAGACCTGACAGGAACCTACGAGCAGTACTTC.

This rearrangement joins TRBV29-1 to TRBJ2-1, with D possibly matching TRBD2 (6 bases). CDR1 is SQVTM, CDR2 ANQGSEA, per germline. The CDR3 has 14 residues. The CDR3 region has the DNA TGCACCGTGGGGGAGGATCACTCCTACAATGAGCAGTTCTTC. Encoded protein: CTVGEDHSYNEQFF.

The chain uses TRBV27 and TRBJ2-1, with 12 positions matching TRBD2. There are 19 residues in the CDR3. Germline V gene sequence: CDR1 MNHEY, CDR2 SMNVEV (reference sequence). V lost 0 bases to trimming and J lost 2 bases; unmatched junction nucleotides: 8. In DNA, the CDR3 is TGTGCCAGCAGTTTATCGAGCTCGACTAGCGGGAGTACCTACAATGAGCAGTTCTTC. This gives the protein CASSLSSSTSGSTYNEQFF.

The chain employs TRBV4-1 and TRBJ1-5; D is perhaps TRBD1 (6 bases). Trimming pared 0 bases from V and 7 bases from J, leaving 19 bases between. CDR1 and CDR2 from the germline V gene are MGHRA and YSYEKL. CDR3 size: 17 residues. CDR3 amino acids: CASSQDGTPRGGQPQHF. The CDR3 region has the DNA TGCGCCAGCAGCCAAGATGGGACCCCCAGGGGCGGGCAGCCCCAGCATTTT.

CDR3 region: CASRAGLAESYEQYF. The CDR3 DNA sequence: TGTGCCAGCAGGGCGGGACTAGCGGAATCCTACGAGCAGTACTTC. V and J are TRBV3-1 (or the pseudogene TRBV3-2) and TRBJ2-7; 11 nucleotides match TRBD2. There are 15 residues in the CDR3. The germline gives CDR1 LGHDT, CDR2 YNNKEL (reference sequence). V shed 6 bases and J 1 base; nucleotides not matched to a gene: 5.

The rearrangement uses TRBV7-9 and TRBJ2-2; 7 nucleotides align to TRBD2. V trimming: 6 bases; J trimming: 5 bases; junction bases outside the gene matches: 15. The germline V gene encodes CDR1 SEHNR and CDR2 FQNEAQ (reference sequence). This CDR3 is 17 amino acids long. This chain's CDR3 is CASSRSLAGEGTGELFF. CDR3 bases: TGTGCCAGCAGTCGCTCCCTGGCGGGAGAGGGGACCGGGGAGCTGTTTTTT.

With respect to this clone: In the same sample, other DNA sequences code for this CDR3. The chain employs TRBV28 and TRBJ1-2; 7 bases align to TRBD1. Per the germline V gene, CDR1 is MDHEN and CDR2 is SYDVKM. Germline trimming cut 5 bases from V and 3 bases from J; bases unmatched to any gene: 3. The CDR3 is 13 amino acids. The CDR3 here is CASSLDRDYGYTF. The CDR3 DNA is TGTGCCAGCAGTCTCGACAGGGACTATGGCTACACCTTC.

The table lists this clone with a count of one. This same CDR3 is encoded by further DNA sequences in the sample. This sequence joins TRBV3-1 (or the pseudogene TRBV3-2) and TRBJ1-1; D call uncertain. The ends were cut back, 1 base at V and 7 bases at J, with 7 bases in the middle. Germline CDR1 is LGHDT and CDR2 is YNNKEL (reference sequence). The CDR3 loop spans 12 amino acids. CDR3 nucleotide sequence: TGTGCCAGCAGCCAAGTTCGGGGTGAAGCTTTCTTT. This sequence encodes CASSQVRGEAFF.

This chain connects TRBV18 to TRBJ1-2, with 7 bases lining up with TRBD1. CDR1 KGHSH and CDR2 LQKENI come from the germline V gene. The CDR3 runs 15 residues. Germline trimming cut 3 bases from V and 4 bases from J; bases unmatched to any gene: 8. The CDR3 spells CASSPMTGSGYGYTF. The CDR3 DNA reads as TGTGCCAGCTCACCCATGACAGGGTCGGGCTATGGCTACACCTTC. The variable domain in full, completed from reference TRBV18 and TRBJ1-2, reads NAGVMQNPRHLVRRRGQEARLRCSPMKGHSHVYWYRQLPEEGLKFMVYLQKENIIDESGMPKERFSAEFPKEGPSILRIQQVVRGDSAAYFCASSPMTGSGYGYTFGSGTRLTVV.

This clone was found once. This sequence joins TRBV3-1 (or the pseudogene TRBV3-2) and TRBJ1-1; D might be TRBD1 (5 bases). The V end lost 3 bases, the J end lost 7 bases, and 9 bases lay between the germline ends. This CDR3 comprises 12 residues. Germline V CDR1 and CDR2: LGHDT, YNNKEL (reference sequence). As DNA, the CDR3 is TGTGCCAGCAGCCATTCCACAGGTGAAGCTTTCTTT. Its translation: CASSHSTGEAFF.

In its sample, this clone was seen a few times. The chain has TRBV28 and TRBJ2-1; 9 positions agree with TRBD1. The CDR3 is made up of 15 amino acids. The germline gives CDR1 MDHEN, CDR2 SYDVKM. After removal of 7 bases from V and 1 base from J, the junction contained 5 bases not matched to a gene. The CDR3 protein is CASTPTGGSYNEQFF. The CDR3 bases are TGTGCCAGCACCCCGACAGGGGGATCCTACAATGAGCAGTTCTTC. The whole variable domain, filled in from reference TRBV28 and TRBJ2-1, reads DVKVTQSSRYLVKRTGEKVFLECVQDMDHENMFWYRQDPGLGLRLIYFSYDVKMKEKGDIPEGYSVSREKKERFSLILESASTNQTSMYLCASTPTGGSYNEQFFGPGTRLTVL.

V usage is TRBV21-1 and J usage is TRBJ2-6; TRBD1, as called in the table, went unchecked against the DNA. TRBV21-1 is an annotated pseudogene. This CDR3 has 15 amino acids. In nucleotides, the CDR3 is TGTGCCAGCAGCCAGACAAGCTCTGGGGCCAACGTCCTGACTTTC. The encoded protein is CASSQTSSGANVLTF.

The chain has TRBV20-1 and TRBJ2-3; no clear D. Germline CDR1 DFQATT, CDR2 SNEGSKA (reference sequence). This CDR3 region has 13 residues. Trimming removed 3 bases at V and 6 bases at J, with 13 bases between. The CDR3 region is CSASYQVGDTQYF. The CDR3 DNA sequence: TGCAGTGCTAGTTATCAGGTTGGGGATACGCAGTATTTT.

The chain employs TRBV28 and TRBJ2-7; D call uncertain. Germline CDR1 MDHEN, CDR2 SYDVKM. Trimming pared 5 bases from V and 3 bases from J, leaving 14 bases between. This CDR3 comprises 14 residues. CDR3 loop: CASSPPREIYEQYF. CDR3 nucleotides: TGTGCCAGCAGTCCCCCTCGTGAGATCTACGAGCAGTACTTC.

CDR3 in DNA: TGTGCCAGCAGTTCAACGGCGGTAAAAGCTTTCTTT. Translating it yields CASSSTAVKAFF. The rearrangement joins TRBV6-6 to TRBJ1-1; D is ambiguous. CDR1 is MNHNY and CDR2 is SVGAGI in the germline V gene (reference sequence). This CDR3 region has 12 residues. V was clipped by 4 bases and J by 9 bases, with 12 bases between them.

The V call is TRBV3-1 (or the pseudogene TRBV3-2), the J call TRBJ1-1, with 8 nucleotides matching TRBD1. The length of the CDR3 is 14 residues. Trimming at V came to 8 bases and at J to 5 bases, leaving 10 bases not matched to a gene. Per germline, CDR1 LGHDT and CDR2 YNNKEL (reference sequence). This CDR3 is CASQRRGRETEAFF. CDR3 in DNA: TGTGCCAGCCAGCGCAGGGGGCGAGAAACTGAAGCTTTCTTT.

V gene TRBV12-3 or TRBV12-4 combines with J gene TRBJ1-1, with TRBD1 as a possible D gene (6 bases). Trimming pared 7 bases from V and 4 bases from J, leaving 10 bases between. The CDR3 spans 12 residues. CDR3 residues: CASTSRGTEAFF. DNA of the CDR3: TGTGCCAGCACCTCCAGGGGCACTGAAGCTTTCTTT.